This T cell receptor (beta chain) was obtained from a study of OX40 agonist ivuxolimab in advanced cancers. Study details: Patients got intravenous ivuxolimab at 0.01 to 10 mg/kg every 2 weeks. A history of anti-PD-1, anti-PD-L1 or anti-CTLA-4 therapy was acceptable, and over 35% had some. Points from the study as a whole: Researchers report that CD8+ T cells had, on average, more expanded clones than CD4+. Both CD4+ and CD8+ T cell populations in blood had undergone clonal expansion by week 6 at 0.1 to 3.0 mg/kg.

Profiling relied on immunoSEQ multiplex PCR, and the TCRdb table lists in-frame clones only, not all of them. The repertoire holds over 90,000 clones, with 94% as singletons. Trimming pared 4 bases from V and 2 bases from J, leaving 12 bases between. CDR1 SNHLY and CDR2 FYNNEI come from the germline V gene. This CDR3 comprises 14 residues. Turning to this clone: Its antigen is as yet unknown.

This sequence was found in an adult with an advanced solid tumor such as melanoma, head and neck, liver or kidney cancer. This chain links TRBV2 with TRBJ2-7; D is ambiguous. Sequences were derived from CD4+ or CD8+ T cells sorted from blood, sampled in a trial of the OX40 agonist ivuxolimab. CDR3 sequence: CASSVVAVTYEQYF. Written as DNA, the CDR3 is TGTGCCAGCAGTGTCGTGGCAGTGACCTACGAGCAGTACTTC.